This T cell receptor beta chain was profiled in a study of blood T cell repertoires in COVID-19. Looking at the study overall: PBMCs, B-cell-depleted T cells, or T cells provided the cDNA or gDNA that made up the material.

The CDR3 sequence is 14 residues long. The V end lost 4 bases, the J end lost 1 base, and 10 bases lay between the germline ends. CDR1 and CDR2 (germline): LNHDA, SQIVND (reference sequence). Under the authors' procedure: How many nucleated cells were present was estimated from reference gene primer amplification. The repertoire was sequenced with immunoSEQ multiplex PCR; TCRdb's copy has only in-frame clones and lacks some. From that table come the V and J calls and clone size; the DNA was used to work out D and trimming. Of 200,000 to 300,000 clones in the sample, 70% to 90% were seen once. The receptor's source is a human donor in a cohort sampled during active COVID-19. The sequenced sample consisted of peripheral blood. The chain joins TRBV19 to TRBJ1-1, with D perhaps TRBD1 (6 bases). CDR3 nucleotides: TGTGCCAGTAGTAAACAGGGTACGAACACTGAAGCTTTCTTT. Translating gives CASSKQGTNTEAFF.